These T cell receptor beta chains were read from a single sample in a study of HIV-infected patients and healthy controls. Via MiXCR, TCRdb re-called the 5' RACE reads, giving one row per CDR3 protein. This sample has 6,000 to 9,500 distinct CDR3 sequences, with roughly 10% found just once. The starting material was blood, obtained before antiretroviral therapy. All receptors come from an adult with HIV infection. CDR3s include the opening cysteine and the closing phenylalanine or tryptophan. The D gene is left open where the match is weak. Clone size is given for some rows only: seen once, a few or many times, or a class if the clone is expanded.

v_gene: TRBV11-2
j_gene: TRBJ2-2
abundance: medium-sized
d_gene: TRBD2
CDR3aa: CASSLAGANTGELFF
CDR3nt: TGTGCCAGCAGTTTGGCGGGAGCGAACACCGGGGAGCTGTTTTTT

v_gene: TRBV28
j_gene: TRBJ2-5
abundance: medium-sized
d_gene: NA
CDR3aa: CASSSSSAWETQYF
CDR3nt: TGTGCCAGCAGTTCCTCGAGCGCTTGGGAGACCCAGTACTTC

v_gene: TRBV6-6
j_gene: TRBJ2-2
abundance: few
d_gene: NA
CDR3aa: CASSSRGTGELFF
CDR3nt: TGTGCCAGCAGTTCACGGGGCACCGGGGAGCTGTTTTTT

v_gene: TRBV12-3/TRBV12-4
j_gene: TRBJ2-7
abundance: medium-sized
d_gene: TRBD2
CDR3aa: CASTASGSFNEQYF
CDR3nt: TGTGCCAGCACCGCTAGCGGGAGTTTCAACGAGCAGTACTTC

v_gene: TRBV27
j_gene: TRBJ2-1
abundance: medium-sized
d_gene: NA
CDR3aa: CASSGWRTGNEQFF
CDR3nt: TGTGCCAGCAGTGGGTGGAGGACGGGCAATGAGCAGTTCTTC

v_gene: TRBV20-1
j_gene: TRBJ2-3
abundance: NA
d_gene: TRBD2
CDR3aa: CSARIPGLASLGQYF
CDR3nt: TGCAGTGCTAGGATTCCGGGACTAGCCTCCCTCGGGCAGTATTTT

v_gene: TRBV29-1
j_gene: TRBJ1-1
abundance: many
d_gene: NA
CDR3aa: CSVFSSGTRINTEAFF
CDR3nt: TGCAGCGTTTTTTCCTCCGGGACAAGGATCAACACTGAAGCTTTCTTT

v_gene: TRBV9
j_gene: TRBJ2-7
abundance: many
d_gene: TRBD2
CDR3aa: CASSGTSSYEQYF
CDR3nt: TGTGCCAGCAGCGGGACTAGCTCCTACGAGCAGTACTTC

v_gene: TRBV4-2
j_gene: TRBJ2-3
abundance: medium-sized
d_gene: NA
CDR3aa: CASSQGVGDTQYF
CDR3nt: TGTGCCAGCAGCCAAGGTGTAGGAGATACGCAGTATTTT

v_gene: TRBV7-9
j_gene: TRBJ1-2
abundance: medium-sized
d_gene: NA
CDR3aa: CASSLGERSGYTF
CDR3nt: TGTGCCAGCAGCTTAGGAGAGAGGAGCGGCTACACCTTC

v_gene: TRBV9
j_gene: TRBJ2-7
abundance: medium-sized
d_gene: NA
CDR3aa: CASSASDTGEQYF
CDR3nt: TGTGCCAGCAGCGCATCGGACACGGGCGAGCAGTACTTC

v_gene: TRBV28
j_gene: TRBJ2-1
abundance: medium-sized
d_gene: TRBD2
CDR3aa: CATFPSGEGRQFF
CDR3nt: TGTGCCACCTTCCCGAGCGGGGAGGGAAGGCAGTTCTTC

v_gene: TRBV27
j_gene: TRBJ2-7
abundance: medium-sized
d_gene: NA
CDR3aa: CASSLRGGGNEQYF
CDR3nt: TGTGCCAGCAGTTTAAGGGGAGGGGGAAACGAGCAGTACTTC

v_gene: TRBV30
j_gene: TRBJ2-1
abundance: many
d_gene: NA
CDR3aa: CAWMQGPYNEQFF
CDR3nt: TGTGCCTGGATGCAGGGGCCCTACAATGAGCAGTTCTTC

v_gene: TRBV7-3
j_gene: TRBJ1-1
abundance: many
d_gene: NA
CDR3aa: CASSLLGVDTEAFF
CDR3nt: TGTGCCAGCAGCTTATTGGGCGTGGACACTGAAGCTTTCTTT

v_gene: TRBV6-1
j_gene: TRBJ2-3
abundance: medium-sized
d_gene: NA
CDR3aa: CASNGPSDTQYF
CDR3nt: TGTGCCAGCAATGGACCGTCAGATACGCAGTATTTT

v_gene: TRBV7-9
j_gene: TRBJ2-1
abundance: few
d_gene: NA
CDR3aa: CASSLGASSIDEQFF
CDR3nt: TGTGCCAGCAGCTTGGGGGCCTCCTCGATTGATGAGCAGTTCTTC

v_gene: TRBV5-4
j_gene: TRBJ2-2
abundance: many
d_gene: NA
CDR3aa: CASSLIATYTGELFF
CDR3nt: TGTGCCAGCAGCTTGATTGCTACTTACACCGGGGAGCTGTTTTTT

v_gene: TRBV7-2
j_gene: TRBJ2-3
abundance: many
d_gene: NA
CDR3aa: CATGDTDTQYF
CDR3nt: TGTGCCACGGGGGACACAGATACGCAGTATTTT

v_gene: TRBV9
j_gene: TRBJ2-5
abundance: NA
d_gene: NA
CDR3aa: CASSAGGQETQYF
CDR3nt: TGTGCCAGCAGCGCCGGAGGGCAAGAGACCCAGTACTTC

v_gene: TRBV7-2
j_gene: TRBJ2-3
abundance: medium-sized
d_gene: NA
CDR3aa: CASSFTDTQYF
CDR3nt: TGTGCCAGCAGCTTTACAGATACGCAGTATTTT

v_gene: TRBV20-1
j_gene: TRBJ2-7
abundance: medium-sized
d_gene: TRBD1
CDR3aa: CSATDRGLTYEQYF
CDR3nt: TGCAGTGCTACGGACAGGGGGCTTACCTACGAGCAGTACTTC

v_gene: TRBV29-1
j_gene: TRBJ1-1
abundance: medium-sized
d_gene: NA
CDR3aa: CSAGQDTEAFF
CDR3nt: TGCAGCGCCGGGCAAGACACTGAAGCTTTCTTT

v_gene: TRBV18
j_gene: TRBJ1-1
abundance: medium-sized
d_gene: NA
CDR3aa: CASSPGSSTEAFF
CDR3nt: TGTGCCAGCTCCCCCGGGTCCTCCACTGAAGCTTTCTTT

v_gene: TRBV3-1
j_gene: TRBJ2-7
abundance: NA
d_gene: NA
CDR3aa: CASRGRYEQYF
CDR3nt: TGTGCCAGCAGGGGGCGCTACGAGCAGTACTTC

v_gene: TRBV15
j_gene: TRBJ1-1
abundance: many
d_gene: NA
CDR3aa: CATSRGYSPENTEAFF
CDR3nt: TGTGCCACCAGCAGAGGGTACTCGCCAGAGAACACTGAAGCTTTCTTT

v_gene: TRBV20-1
j_gene: TRBJ2-7
abundance: NA
d_gene: NA
CDR3aa: CSAPGNPTYEQYF
CDR3nt: TGCAGTGCTCCGGGAAACCCTACCTACGAGCAGTACTTC

v_gene: TRBV5-4
j_gene: TRBJ2-7
abundance: many
d_gene: TRBD1
CDR3aa: CASSPRDSYEQYF
CDR3nt: TGTGCCAGCAGCCCACGGGACAGCTACGAGCAGTACTTC

v_gene: TRBV9
j_gene: TRBJ2-3
abundance: medium-sized
d_gene: TRBD2
CDR3aa: CASSVEGLGTDTQYF
CDR3nt: TGTGCCAGCAGCGTAGAGGGACTAGGCACAGATACGCAGTATTTT

v_gene: TRBV5-5
j_gene: TRBJ2-3
abundance: hyperexpanded
d_gene: NA
CDR3aa: CASSWPDGGDTQYF
CDR3nt: TGTGCCAGCAGCTGGCCGGACGGAGGAGATACGCAGTATTTT

v_gene: TRBV6-2/TRBV6-3
j_gene: TRBJ2-2
abundance: medium-sized
d_gene: TRBD1
CDR3aa: CASSSFRGSGELFF
CDR3nt: TGTGCCAGCAGTTCTTTCAGGGGGTCCGGGGAGCTGTTTTTT

v_gene: TRBV5-5
j_gene: TRBJ2-1
abundance: many
d_gene: TRBD2
CDR3aa: CASSSAGGYNEQFF
CDR3nt: TGTGCCAGCAGCTCAGCGGGAGGGTACAATGAGCAGTTCTTC

v_gene: TRBV3-1
j_gene: TRBJ2-7
abundance: many
d_gene: NA
CDR3aa: CASSPGVSYEQYF
CDR3nt: TGTGCCAGCAGCCCAGGAGTATCCTACGAGCAGTACTTC

v_gene: TRBV2
j_gene: TRBJ2-7
abundance: many
d_gene: TRBD1
CDR3aa: CASMRDSAYEQYF
CDR3nt: TGTGCCAGCATGAGGGACAGCGCCTACGAGCAGTACTTC

v_gene: TRBV7-8
j_gene: TRBJ2-5
abundance: NA
d_gene: TRBD1
CDR3aa: CASSGTEAQETQYF
CDR3nt: TGTGCCAGCAGCGGGACAGAGGCTCAAGAGACCCAGTACTTC

v_gene: TRBV14
j_gene: TRBJ2-1
abundance: NA
d_gene: TRBD2
CDR3aa: CASSQRTSGGTYNEQFF
CDR3nt: TGTGCCAGCAGCCAGAGGACTAGCGGGGGAACGTACAATGAGCAGTTCTTC

v_gene: TRBV7-2
j_gene: TRBJ1-1
abundance: NA
d_gene: NA
CDR3aa: CASSLVLAKEAFF
CDR3nt: TGTGCCAGCAGCTTAGTATTGGCCAAGGAAGCTTTCTTT

v_gene: TRBV6-6
j_gene: TRBJ2-5
abundance: NA
d_gene: NA
CDR3aa: CASSGGREETQYF
CDR3nt: TGTGCCAGCTCCGGGGGGCGCGAAGAGACCCAGTACTTC

v_gene: TRBV25-1
j_gene: TRBJ2-3
abundance: many
d_gene: NA
CDR3aa: CASAAGDTQYF
CDR3nt: TGTGCCAGCGCCGCGGGGGATACGCAGTATTTT

v_gene: TRBV19
j_gene: TRBJ2-1
abundance: NA
d_gene: NA
CDR3aa: CASSTAPNEQFF
CDR3nt: TGTGCCAGTAGTACCGCTCCCAATGAGCAGTTCTTC

v_gene: TRBV3-1
j_gene: TRBJ2-7
abundance: many
d_gene: NA
CDR3aa: CASSHHGNARNYEQYF
CDR3nt: TGTGCCAGCAGCCATCATGGGAATGCTAGAAACTACGAGCAGTACTTC

v_gene: TRBV27
j_gene: TRBJ2-1
abundance: many
d_gene: TRBD2
CDR3aa: CASSPRTSGSNEQFF
CDR3nt: TGTGCCAGCAGTCCCCGGACTAGCGGGAGCAATGAGCAGTTCTTC

v_gene: TRBV30
j_gene: TRBJ1-5
abundance: medium-sized
d_gene: NA
CDR3aa: CAWSKRGGLPPGSNQPQHF
CDR3nt: TGTGCCTGGAGTAAAAGAGGGGGACTTCCACCGGGGAGCAATCAGCCCCAGCATTTT

v_gene: TRBV2
j_gene: TRBJ2-7
abundance: many
d_gene: TRBD1
CDR3aa: CASSESWTGFYEQYF
CDR3nt: TGTGCCAGCAGTGAATCCTGGACAGGTTTCTACGAGCAGTACTTC

v_gene: TRBV11-2
j_gene: TRBJ2-3
abundance: medium-sized
d_gene: NA
CDR3aa: CASSLVGTSTDTQYF
CDR3nt: TGTGCCAGCAGCTTAGTTGGGACTAGCACAGATACGCAGTATTTT

v_gene: TRBV14
j_gene: TRBJ2-3
abundance: few
d_gene: TRBD2
CDR3aa: CASSQQRGSTDTQYF
CDR3nt: TGTGCCAGCAGCCAACAGCGGGGGAGCACAGATACGCAGTATTTT

v_gene: TRBV4-3
j_gene: TRBJ1-1
abundance: NA
d_gene: NA
CDR3aa: CASSQDWGRWGKVNTEAFF
CDR3nt: TGCGCCAGCAGCCAAGATTGGGGCAGGTGGGGGAAAGTGAACACTGAAGCTTTCTTT

v_gene: TRBV28
j_gene: TRBJ1-1
abundance: medium-sized
d_gene: TRBD1
CDR3aa: CASTWDSPSNTEAFF
CDR3nt: TGTGCCAGCACCTGGGACAGTCCGTCGAACACTGAAGCTTTCTTT